This T cell receptor (beta chain) originates from a study of blood T cells in healthy people across ages. Study-wide results and limits: Greater diversity and more naive CD4+ cells were seen in long-lived donors than in aged donors. Age brought a roughly linear fall in TCR beta diversity measured per million T cells.

Together with a sample-barcoded 5' primer, a J-beta primer mix was included in a second PCR lasting roughly 6 to 12 cycles. TCRdb used MiXCR to reprocess the 5' RACE reads, holding one entry per CDR3 protein. The table lists about 1.7 million distinct CDR3 sequences, under 30% of them singletons. The CDR3 extends over 12 amino acids. Per the germline V gene, CDR1 is SQVTM and CDR2 is ANQGSEA. Trimming took 8 bases from V and 1 from J, leaving 12 bases between them. A minimum of 6 million PBMCs was isolated per sample. A minimum of 5.5 micrograms of total RNA was extracted per sample. About this clonotype: Antigen unknown. This sequence may be a read error, since a much larger clone differs from it by one base.

The clonotype originates from a woman younger than 45 in good health. The genes are TRBV29-1 and TRBJ2-7, with D perhaps TRBD1 (6 bases). The sequenced material came from blood. The CDR3 coding sequence is TGCAGCTGCAAGGACAGTTCCTACGAGCAGTACTTC. It is translated as CSCKDSSYEQYF.